This T cell receptor (beta chain) came from a study of cytomegalovirus exposure and HLA in healthy donors. The study's findings and limits: An analysis done earlier found most TCR beta V segments productive about 87% or about 30% of the time. Differences between HLA loci emerged in a later analysis of TCR association rates, with DRB1 most and HLA-C fewest. The number of N-insertions in an Asian-associated ancestry cluster was reportedly below the approximately 690-donor mean in a later analysis.

Comments on this clone: Its antigen is not identified.

At sampling all donors were nominally healthy, likely with unrecorded immune exposures. Trimming left V 0 bases short and J 4 bases short, with 13 bases between. Germline V gives CDR1 SGHRS, CDR2 YFSETQ. The CDR3 has 15 amino acids. The PCR ran on 60 Vbeta and 13 Jbeta primers. Method: immunoSEQ multiplex PCR; TCRdb's copy keeps in-frame clones and lacks some. This sample's clone table lists 100,000 to 150,000 clones. This TCR derives from a man aged 30 to 45 in good health and CMV-seronegative. This chain connects TRBV5-1 to TRBJ2-5, with D possibly matching TRBD2 (5 bases). The sequenced material came from PBMCs. This CDR3 reads CASSLDTQRGETQYF. The CDR3 DNA reads TGCGCCAGCAGCTTGGACACCCAACGGGGAGAGACCCAGTACTTC.